Listed below are T cell receptor beta chains from one sample, sequenced in a study of shared clonotypes between healthy human individuals. Profiled with immunoSEQ multiplex PCR; TCRdb holds only in-frame clones, not every one. Seen here are about 2,100,000 clones, just over 90% observed once, and the top ten hold about 1.5%. Sequenced input: naive CD8+ T cells from PBMCs. Receptors were obtained from a man aged 18 to 35 in good health. Some clones in this sample may be carry-over from other donors' samples. The CDR3 runs from the conserved cysteine through the conserved F or W. A D gene is named only where the DNA matches it firmly. Size is omitted from some rows. Given values are once, few, many or a class for expanded clones.

NA	TRBV7-8	TRBJ2-1	NA	TGTGCCAGCAGCTGGGCGGGACTCTCGCCAGGTGAGCAGTTCTTC	CASSWAGLSPGEQFF
NA	TRBV10-3	TRBJ1-1	once	TGTGCCATCAGAGACGGGACATCCAACACTGAAGCTTTCTTT	CAIRDGTSNTEAFF
TRBD1	TRBV18	TRBJ1-5	NA	TGTGCCAGCTCACCTGGACAGGGAAGGCAGCCCCAGCATTTT	CASSPGQGRQPQHF
TRBD2	TRBV4-1	TRBJ2-1	NA	TGCGCCAGCAGCCAAGCTGCTAGCGGGGGGGAATACAATGAGCAGTTCTTC	CASSQAASGGEYNEQFF
TRBD2	TRBV6-5	TRBJ2-7	NA	TGTGCCAGCAGTTGGCGGACGGGAGGCTACGAGCAGTACTTC	CASSWRTGGYEQYF
NA	TRBV7-3	TRBJ2-7	NA	TGTGCCAGCAGCGCAAGTTCCTCCTACGAGCAGTACTTC	CASSASSSYEQYF
NA	TRBV9	TRBJ1-2	once	TGTGCCAGCAGCGCCCCAGGGGGCTACACCTTC	CASSAPGGYTF
NA	TRBV5-5	TRBJ1-5	NA	TGTGCCAGCAGCTTGGCCCTGGACACCACTAATCAGCCCCAGCATTTT	CASSLALDTTNQPQHF
TRBD2	TRBV7-9	TRBJ2-3	NA	TGTGCCAGCAGCTCCCTTTGGACTAGCGGCACAGATACGCAGTATTTT	CASSSLWTSGTDTQYF
NA	TRBV7-2	TRBJ1-2	NA	TGTGCCAGCAGCTTAGCGGGGGGACGGATACTAGATAGTGGCTACACCTTC	CASSLAGGRILDSGYTF
TRBD2	TRBV6-6	TRBJ2-7	NA	TGTGCCAGCAGTTACACACACAGAATAGCGGGCTACGAGCAGTACTTC	CASSYTHRIAGYEQYF
TRBD2	TRBV7-9	TRBJ2-1	NA	TGTGCCAGCAGCCGGGAGCGGGGCTCCTACAATGAGCAGTTCTTC	CASSRERGSYNEQFF
NA	TRBV4-1	TRBJ1-3	once	TGCGCCAGCAGCCAAGATGGAGAGGGTTCTGGAAACACCATATATTTT	CASSQDGEGSGNTIYF
TRBD1	TRBV13	TRBJ1-2	once	TGTGCCAGCAGAGGACAGGGGCTCTATGGCTACACCTTC	CASRGQGLYGYTF
TRBD2	TRBV5-4	TRBJ2-2	NA	TGTGCCAGCAGCTTGGGGACTAGCGGGTACGGGGAGCTGTTTTTT	CASSLGTSGYGELFF
TRBD1	TRBV7-9	TRBJ2-5	NA	TGTGCCAGCAGCCCTACAGGGGATGGGGAGACCCAGTACTTC	CASSPTGDGETQYF
NA	TRBV4-1	TRBJ2-3	NA	TGCGCCAGCACCAGCATGACAGATACGCAGTATTTT	CASTSMTDTQYF
NA	TRBV2	TRBJ2-7	NA	TGTGCCAGCCTAACTCCAGGAGAATTCTCCTACGAGCAGTACTTC	CASLTPGEFSYEQYF
NA	TRBV6-1	TRBJ2-5	NA	TGTGCCAGCAGAGCTCTTGTCGGCGGATCAGAGACCCAGTACTTC	CASRALVGGSETQYF
NA	TRBV7-9	TRBJ1-2	NA	TGTGCCAGCAGCTGGGTTGTCTTGGCACTGACAGAGCTCTATGGCTACACCTTC	CASSWVVLALTELYGYTF
NA	TRBV21-1	TRBJ2-1	once	TGTGCCAGCAGCCGGACTAGCGGGAAATACAATGAGCAGTTCTTC	CASSRTSGKYNEQFF
NA	TRBV4-3	TRBJ2-3	NA	TGCGCCAGTGGAAGCGGGCGCACAGATACGCAGTATTTT	CASGSGRTDTQYF
TRBD1	TRBV23-1	TRBJ1-4	NA	TGCGCCAGCAGTCAATCCCGCAGGGGGGAACTGTTTTTT	CASSQSRRGELFF
NA	TRBV5-4	TRBJ2-2	NA	TGTGCCAGCAGCTTGGAACCGATGTGGACCGGGGAGCTGTTTTTT	CASSLEPMWTGELFF
TRBD1	TRBV15	TRBJ2-7	once	TGTGCCACCAGCGCCGACAGGGGTCTATACGAGCAGTACTTC	CATSADRGLYEQYF
NA	TRBV5-1	TRBJ2-5	NA	TGCGCCAGCAGCTTGGGGGCCCTTATATCGAGGGGCCAAGAGACCCAGTACTTC	CASSLGALISRGQETQYF
TRBD2	TRBV25-1	TRBJ2-1	once	TGTGCCAGCCGGCCGGGACTAGCGTCCGACAATGAGCAGTTCTTC	CASRPGLASDNEQFF
TRBD2	TRBV7-8	TRBJ2-3	NA	TGTGCCAGCAGCTTAGATGAACTAGCGGGAGGGCCGACAGATACGCAGTATTTT	CASSLDELAGGPTDTQYF
NA	TRBV6-1	TRBJ2-7	NA	TGTGCCAGCAGTGAAGAGAAAGGGCGACTCCCCCTAGAGCAGTACTTC	CASSEEKGRLPLEQYF
TRBD1	TRBV28	TRBJ2-5	NA	TGTGCCAGCAGTTTTCCGACAGGGTACCAAGAGACCCAGTACTTC	CASSFPTGYQETQYF
TRBD1	TRBV15	TRBJ1-5	NA	TGTGCCACCAGCACGGGACAGGGGGCGGGTCAGCCCCAGCATTTT	CATSTGQGAGQPQHF
TRBD1	TRBV7-9	TRBJ1-1	NA	TGTGCCAGCAGCTTGGGCAGGGGGCCTCAGAACACTGAAGCTTTCTTT	CASSLGRGPQNTEAFF
NA	TRBV18	TRBJ1-2	NA	TGTGCCAGCTCACCCCAGGAGGGTTTCGATGGCTACACCTTC	CASSPQEGFDGYTF
NA	TRBV15	TRBJ1-1	NA	TGTGCCACCAGCAGAGAATTCGAGGGAGTGAACACTGAAGCTTTCTTT	CATSREFEGVNTEAFF
NA	TRBV11-2	TRBJ1-1	once	TGTGCCAGCAGCCCCCGAGGTTGGAACTCTGAAGCTTTCTTT	CASSPRGWNSEAFF
TRBD1	TRBV7-9	TRBJ1-4	NA	TGTGCCAGCAGCGTCCGGGACAGGATTAATGAAAAACTGTTTTTT	CASSVRDRINEKLFF